The present entry profiles one T cell receptor beta chain with its context. Its antigen is unidentified. This sample was taken from a study of beta chain features in type 1 diabetes. Investigators reverse transcribed all isolated RNA, so they sequenced expressed TCRB transcripts. Only in-frame clones appear in the TCRdb table, and some are missing; sequencing was by immunoSEQ multiplex PCR. In the table there are about 270,000 clones, 14% of which are singletons. Overall study findings and caveats: Lower insertion and higher deletion counts appeared at VDJ junctions in type 1 diabetes patients. Among all four CD4+ subsets, Type 1 diabetes patients had TCRB CDR3s that were moderately but significantly shorter.

The receptor was isolated from a man aged 25 to 40 with type 1 diabetes. Sequenced sample: naive CD4+ T cells from blood.

CDR3 loop: CASSLSEYTEAFF. The CDR3 bases are TGTGCCAGCAGTTTATCTGAGTACACTGAAGCTTTCTTT. The chain carries TRBV27 and TRBJ1-1; D ambiguous. The CDR3 is 13 residues long. Per germline, CDR1 MNHEY and CDR2 SMNVEV (reference sequence). The V end was cut by 0 bases, the J end by 3 bases, with 5 bases between.